This T cell receptor beta chain comes out of a study of OX40 agonist ivuxolimab in advanced cancers. As for the study in general: Ivuxolimab, an antibody acting as an agonist of OX40 (CD134), was used to treat patients. Patients received ivuxolimab, an intravenous treatment, every 2 weeks at 0.01 to 10 mg/kg. Partial responses occurred in Three dose-escalation patients, one with hepatocellular carcinoma and two with cutaneous melanoma.

The CDR3 consists of 15 residues. The V end was cut by 9 bases, the J end by 3 bases, with 18 bases between. Per germline, CDR1 SNHLY and CDR2 FYNNEI. Measured with immunoSEQ multiplex PCR; TCRdb has only the in-frame clones, and not every one. The sample consists of 55,000 or so clones, around 86% of them appearing once. To note about this clone: The identical CDR3 is also encoded by other nucleotide sequences in the sample.

The chain couples TRBV2 to TRBJ1-5, with D possibly being TRBD1 (6 bases). The receptor comes from an adult with an advanced solid tumor such as melanoma, head and neck, liver or kidney cancer. Sequenced here: CD4+ or CD8+ T cells sorted from blood, sampled in a trial of the OX40 agonist ivuxolimab. The CDR3 loop reads CASRGPSGANQPQHF. For the CDR3, the DNA is TGTGCCAGTAGAGGGCCTTCAGGGGCCAATCAGCCCCAGCATTTT.